This T cell receptor beta chain was identified during a study of blood T cells in healthy people across ages (dated by TCRdb to the mid-2010s). For the wider study: In model experiments, template switching captured about one uniquely barcoded TCR beta cDNA molecule for every two T cells. To track age-related changes in TCR beta repertoire diversity, the study relied on deep sequencing normalized with unique cDNA molecular identifiers. The donors were divided into four age groups: young (average approximately 15 years), middle-aged (about 41), aged (about 60) and long-lived (roughly 88). To avoid experimental bias, donors of different ages were spread randomly across the sequencing lanes. For two donors (one aged 18 to 30 and one aged 80 or older), the study analyzed two additional independent replicas of 1 million unique cDNA reads from the same blood draw.

The 39 donors, aged 6 to 90 years, were systemically healthy Caucasian individuals from Russia. Each donor gave about 9.7 milliliters of peripheral blood, drawn into EDTA-treated Vacutainer tubes. Ficoll-Paque density-gradient centrifugation was used to isolate PBMCs, with at least 7 million per sample. Trizol reagent was used to extract total RNA from the PBMCs, yielding at least 6 micrograms per sample. For every donor, an aliquot of PBMCs went through flow cytometry to measure the percentages of naive CD45RAhigh/CD27high T cells. A remark on this clonotype: Its antigen is currently not known. Nothing much larger sits one base from this clone, and base qualities are not available.

The CDR3 contains 12 residues, cysteine and phenylalanine counted. Only the CDR3 DNA is retained, 36 bases long and in frame from the first base. V sheds 5 bases and J sheds 8 bases, leaving 12 bases between their ends. The germline V gene supplies CDR1 SGHTA and CDR2 FQGNSA. Libraries were constructed by 5' RACE. Data came from an Illumina HiSeq 2500. A second PCR of about 7 to 12 cycles was run with a J-beta primer mix and a sample-barcoded 5' primer. Each TCR beta cDNA molecule received a unique molecular identifier from a template-switch 5' adaptor carrying 12 random nucleotides. At least 2.5 million CDR3-containing paired-end reads were obtained from each sample. First-strand cDNA synthesis was performed from all RNA using the Mint cDNA synthesis kit, with priming by a TRBC-specific oligonucleotide. After uracil-DNA glycosylase treatment, a first 18-cycle PCR used universal primers M1SS and BC2_uni_R on all cDNA. The source study handled its data this way. Each sample was normalized by randomly selecting 1 million high-quality reads, each carrying a distinct molecular identifier. Instead of being binned into consensus sequences, reads with shared molecular identifiers were discarded. MiTCR, with a Q25 quality threshold and the strictest error-elimination algorithm, was used for CDR3 identification, clonotype clustering and error correction. Lower-bound total TCR beta diversity was estimated with a nonparametric unseen species model using Euler transformation. Clones were called with MiXCR by TCRdb after fastp trimmed the public reads at Q25, and only in-frame beta chains were retained. Rows merge per CDR3 protein into single entries with the most common DNA and genes. The V and J calls, along with clone size, are taken from TCRdb and not from the paper's own processing. A total of hundreds of thousands of distinct CDR3 sequences appear in this sample, about 62% of them only once. The top ten constitute 25% to 35% of the sample.

The paper as a whole reports these results and caveats: Compared with the aged group, the long-lived group had more naive CD4+ T cells, fewer expanded clones and increased TCR diversity, a pattern suggesting age selection. Since profiling was done on bulk unsorted PBMCs, naive and antigen-experienced compartments could not be conclusively compared. Estimates of total diversity from one million sequenced T cells were regarded as lower bounds and underestimates. Observed TCR beta diversity per million T cells fell roughly linearly with age, and a significant reduction was already apparent by age roughly 40. The percentage of naive T cells measured by flow cytometry correlated strongly with observed TCR beta diversity. Because the CMV infection status of the donors was unknown, age-related changes in expanded clonotypes may potentially have been confounded.

This receptor was taken from a man aged 25 to 45 in good health. Sequenced input: blood. The chain was built from TRBV7-2 and TRBJ1-2, with an unclear D gene assignment. The nucleotide sequence reads as follows: TGTGCCAGCAGCCAATATTCCGGCGGCTACACCTTC. It translates as CASSQYSGGYTF.